The rows below give T cell receptor beta chains drawn from one sample of a study of CD8+ T cells in alopecia areata. TCRdb's table, derived via immunoSEQ multiplex PCR, lists solely in-frame clones and lacks some. Of 110,000 or so clones in the sample, less than 60% were seen once. The sample was CD4+ T cells sorted from blood, taken at week 24, from a patient treated with tofacitinib. The receptors derive from a human donor with alopecia areata. The CDR3 runs from the conserved cysteine through the conserved F or W. A D gene is named only where the DNA matches it firmly. Where a row states a size, it is once, few, many or the class of an expanded clone; other rows omit it.

D gene	V gene	J gene	clone size	CDR3 protein	CDR3 DNA
-	TRBV5-1	TRBJ2-1	-	CASSPFPGWNNEQFF	TGCGCCAGCAGCCCTTTTCCGGGATGGAACAATGAGCAGTTCTTC
-	TRBV20-1	TRBJ2-5	-	CSARSMETQYF	TGCAGTGCGAGGTCCATGGAGACCCAGTACTTC
-	TRBV7-9	TRBJ2-3	-	CASSRGDFGDTQYF	TGTGCCAGCAGCCGAGGGGACTTCGGAGATACGCAGTATTTT
-	TRBV5-1	TRBJ2-5	once	CASSLDGGRRETQYF	TGCGCCAGCAGCTTGGATGGGGGGCGTAGGGAGACCCAGTACTTC
-	TRBV19	TRBJ2-2	few	CASSIRAGNTGELFF	TGTGCCAGTAGTATACGGGCAGGGAACACCGGGGAGCTGTTTTTT
TRBD1	TRBV7-2	TRBJ2-2	-	CASSIGDRGRTGELFF	TGTGCCAGCAGCATCGGGGACAGGGGGCGAACCGGGGAGCTGTTTTTT
TRBD1	TRBV7-6	TRBJ2-1	-	CASSKFQTGGAYNEQFF	TGTGCCAGCAGCAAATTCCAGACAGGGGGCGCCTACAATGAGCAGTTCTTC
-	TRBV14	TRBJ2-5	-	CASSQFLGETQYF	TGTGCCAGCAGCCAATTCCTGGGAGAGACCCAGTACTTC
-	TRBV4-2	TRBJ2-6	-	CASSQEPGAFSGANVLTF	TGTGCCAGCAGCCAAGAGCCAGGGGCCTTCTCTGGGGCCAACGTCCTGACTTTC
-	TRBV5-4	TRBJ2-5	-	CASSPASGVETQYF	TGTGCCAGCAGCCCTGCCTCCGGGGTTGAGACCCAGTACTTC
-	TRBV5-4	TRBJ2-2	-	CASSPLAGAVNTGELFF	TGTGCCAGCAGCCCACTGGCCGGAGCGGTGAACACCGGGGAGCTGTTTTTT
TRBD2	TRBV5-1	TRBJ2-3	-	CASSLERGSTDTQYF	TGCGCCAGCAGCTTAGAGCGGGGGAGCACAGATACGCAGTATTTT
-	TRBV5-1	TRBJ1-2	-	CASSLGGNYGYTF	TGCGCCAGCAGCTTGGGGGGAAATTATGGCTACACCTTC
-	TRBV9	TRBJ1-4	-	CASSVGWEGTEKLFF	TGTGCCAGCAGCGTAGGATGGGAAGGGACTGAAAAACTGTTTTTT
-	TRBV2	TRBJ2-6	-	CASSDLSVRPGANVLTF	TGTGCCAGCAGTGATCTTAGCGTCCGACCTGGGGCCAACGTCCTGACTTTC
-	TRBV4-3	TRBJ2-3	-	CASSARPGAQDTQYF	TGCGCCAGCAGCGCACGGCCGGGGGCTCAAGATACGCAGTATTTT
-	TRBV30	TRBJ1-5	-	CAWSVDWGQPQHF	TGTGCCTGGAGTGTAGATTGGGGACAGCCCCAGCATTTT
-	TRBV2	TRBJ2-5	-	CASSGLQTQYF	TGTGCCAGCAGTGGCCTACAGACCCAGTACTTC
TRBD1	TRBV4-3	TRBJ1-2	few	CASSQDKGAIYGYTF	TGCGCCAGCAGCCAAGATAAGGGGGCCATTTATGGCTACACCTTC
-	TRBV6-6	TRBJ1-1	-	CASSYSRTLGGNEAFF	TGTGCCAGCAGTTACTCTAGGACCCTGGGGGGGAATGAAGCTTTCTTT
-	TRBV2	TRBJ2-7	once	CASKTGWAPEEGEQYF	TGTGCCAGCAAAACGGGTTGGGCACCTGAGGAGGGCGAGCAGTACTTC
-	TRBV2	TRBJ2-7	-	CASVRDGPYEQYF	TGTGCCAGCGTCCGGGACGGGCCCTACGAGCAGTACTTC
-	TRBV27	TRBJ2-5	-	CASSLRDGGRETQYF	TGTGCCAGCAGTCTACGGGATGGCGGTAGGGAGACCCAGTACTTC
-	TRBV19	TRBJ1-5	few	CASSIKGELSNQPQHF	TGTGCCAGTAGTATAAAGGGGGAGCTTAGCAATCAGCCCCAGCATTTT
TRBD2	TRBV12-5	TRBJ2-3	-	CASGHGLAGTDTQYF	TGTGCTAGTGGCCACGGACTAGCGGGCACAGATACGCAGTATTTT